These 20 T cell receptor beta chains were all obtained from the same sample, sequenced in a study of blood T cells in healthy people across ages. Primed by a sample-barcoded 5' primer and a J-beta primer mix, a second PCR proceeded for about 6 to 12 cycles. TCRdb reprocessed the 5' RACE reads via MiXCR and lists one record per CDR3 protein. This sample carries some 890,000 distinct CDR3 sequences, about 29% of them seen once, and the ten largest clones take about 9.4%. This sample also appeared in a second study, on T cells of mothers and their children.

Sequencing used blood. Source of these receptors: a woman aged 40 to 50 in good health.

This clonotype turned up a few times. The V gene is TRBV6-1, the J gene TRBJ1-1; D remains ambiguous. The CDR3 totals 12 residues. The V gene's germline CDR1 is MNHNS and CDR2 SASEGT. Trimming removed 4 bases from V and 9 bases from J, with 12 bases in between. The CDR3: CASSGRPGKAFF. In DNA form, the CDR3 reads TGTGCCAGCAGTGGAAGACCGGGAAAAGCTTTCTTT.

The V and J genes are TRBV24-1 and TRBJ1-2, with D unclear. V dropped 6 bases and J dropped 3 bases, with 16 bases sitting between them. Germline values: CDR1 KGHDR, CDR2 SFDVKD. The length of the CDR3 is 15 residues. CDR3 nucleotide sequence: TGTGCCACCAGTCAGGCACCTACGGGTGACTATGGCTACACCTTC. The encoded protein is CATSQAPTGDYGYTF.

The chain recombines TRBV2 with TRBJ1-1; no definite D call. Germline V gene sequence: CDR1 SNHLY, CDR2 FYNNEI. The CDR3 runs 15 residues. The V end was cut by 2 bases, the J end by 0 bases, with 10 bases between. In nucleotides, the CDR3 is TGTGCCAGCAGTGAAAGTCGGCACATGAACACTGAAGCTTTCTTT. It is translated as CASSESRHMNTEAFF. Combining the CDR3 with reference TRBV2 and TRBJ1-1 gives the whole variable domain EPEVTQTPSHQVTQMGQEVILRCVPISNHLYFYWYRQILGQKVEFLVSFYNNEISEKSEIFDDQFSVERPDGSNFTLKIRSTKLEDSAMYFCASSESRHMNTEAFFGQGTRLTVV.

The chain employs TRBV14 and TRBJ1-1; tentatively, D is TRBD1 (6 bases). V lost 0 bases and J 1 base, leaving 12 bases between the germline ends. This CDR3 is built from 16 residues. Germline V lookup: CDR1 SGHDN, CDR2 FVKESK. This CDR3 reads CASSQDLPRGNTEAFF. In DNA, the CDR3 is TGTGCCAGCAGCCAAGATTTGCCCAGGGGGAACACTGAAGCTTTCTTT.

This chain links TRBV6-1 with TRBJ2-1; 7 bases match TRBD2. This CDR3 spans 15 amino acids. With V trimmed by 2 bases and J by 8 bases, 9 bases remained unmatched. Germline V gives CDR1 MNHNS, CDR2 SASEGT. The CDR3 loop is CASSERRRGSDEQFF. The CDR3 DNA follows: TGTGCCAGCAGTGAAAGGAGGCGGGGGAGCGATGAGCAGTTCTTC.

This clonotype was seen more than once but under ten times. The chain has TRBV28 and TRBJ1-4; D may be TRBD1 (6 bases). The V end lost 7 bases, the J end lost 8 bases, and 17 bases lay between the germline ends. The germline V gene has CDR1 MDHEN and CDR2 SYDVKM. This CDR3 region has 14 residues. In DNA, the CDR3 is TGTGCCAGCATCAAAGCGGACAGACGCGAAAAACTGTTTTTT. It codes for CASIKADRREKLFF.

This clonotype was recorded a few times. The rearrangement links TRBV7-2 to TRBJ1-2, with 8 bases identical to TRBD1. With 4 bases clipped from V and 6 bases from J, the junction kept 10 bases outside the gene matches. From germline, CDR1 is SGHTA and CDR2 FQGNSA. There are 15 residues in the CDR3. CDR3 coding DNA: TGTGCCAGCAGCTCTAGGGGCCCGACAGGGGATGGCTACACCTTC. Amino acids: CASSSRGPTGDGYTF.

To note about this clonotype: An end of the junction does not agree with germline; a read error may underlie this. CDR3 amino acids: CASSLAGRGNEQFF. CDR3 DNA sequence: TGTGCCAGCAGCCTAGCGGGTAGGGGGAATGAGCAGTTCTTC. This sequence joins TRBV7-9 and TRBJ2-1, with 8 bases identical to TRBD2. The CDR3 consists of 14 residues. Per germline, CDR1 SEHNR and CDR2 FQNEAQ (reference sequence).

The CDR3 DNA is TGCAGTGCTAGAGATCTTGACCCGGGCACGGCCCCTCGGGAAGCTTTCTTT. Translating gives CSARDLDPGTAPREAFF. The chain is built from TRBV20-1 and TRBJ1-1; D uncertain. V was cut by 0 bases and J by 8 bases, with 25 bases left in between. The CDR3 sequence is 17 residues long. Germline V gene sequence: CDR1 DFQATT, CDR2 SNEGSKA (reference sequence).

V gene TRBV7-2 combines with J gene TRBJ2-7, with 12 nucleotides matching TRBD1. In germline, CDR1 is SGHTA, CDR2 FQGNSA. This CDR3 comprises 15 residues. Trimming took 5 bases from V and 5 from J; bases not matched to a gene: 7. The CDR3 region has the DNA TGTGCCAGCAGCCGACCGGGACAGGGGGCCCACGAGCAGTACTTC. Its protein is CASSRPGQGAHEQYF.

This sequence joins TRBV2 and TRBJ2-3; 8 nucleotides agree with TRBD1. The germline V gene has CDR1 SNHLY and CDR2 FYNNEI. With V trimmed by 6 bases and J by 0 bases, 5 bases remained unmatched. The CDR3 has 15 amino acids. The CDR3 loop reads CASRGTGVSTDTQYF. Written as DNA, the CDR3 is TGTGCCAGCAGGGGGACAGGAGTTAGCACAGATACGCAGTATTTT.

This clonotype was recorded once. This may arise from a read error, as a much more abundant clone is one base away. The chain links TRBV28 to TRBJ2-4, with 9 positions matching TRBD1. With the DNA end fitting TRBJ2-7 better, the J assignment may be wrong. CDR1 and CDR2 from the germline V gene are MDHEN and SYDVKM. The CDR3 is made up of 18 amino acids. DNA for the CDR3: TGTGCCAACAGTTTACGGACAGGGGCCCCGGGGGTGTACGGCGAGCAGTACTTC. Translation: CANSLRTGAPGVYGEQYF.

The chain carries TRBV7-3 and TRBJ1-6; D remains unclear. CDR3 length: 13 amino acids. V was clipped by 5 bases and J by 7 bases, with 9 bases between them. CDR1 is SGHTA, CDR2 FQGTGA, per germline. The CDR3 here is CASSVNRNSPLHF. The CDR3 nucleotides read TGTGCCAGCAGCGTAAACAGAAATTCACCCCTCCACTTT.

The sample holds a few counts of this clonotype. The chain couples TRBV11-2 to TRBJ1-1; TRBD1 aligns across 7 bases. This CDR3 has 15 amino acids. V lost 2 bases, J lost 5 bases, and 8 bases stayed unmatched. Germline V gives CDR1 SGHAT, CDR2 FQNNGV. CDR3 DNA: TGTGCCAGCAGCTTAACCAGGGGGAGGGGGACTGAAGCTTTCTTT. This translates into CASSLTRGRGTEAFF.

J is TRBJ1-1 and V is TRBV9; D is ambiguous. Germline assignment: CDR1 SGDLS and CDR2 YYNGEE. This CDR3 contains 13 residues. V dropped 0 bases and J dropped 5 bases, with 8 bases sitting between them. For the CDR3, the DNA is TGTGCCAGCAGCGTAGAGGATGGGACTGAAGCTTTCTTT. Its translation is CASSVEDGTEAFF.

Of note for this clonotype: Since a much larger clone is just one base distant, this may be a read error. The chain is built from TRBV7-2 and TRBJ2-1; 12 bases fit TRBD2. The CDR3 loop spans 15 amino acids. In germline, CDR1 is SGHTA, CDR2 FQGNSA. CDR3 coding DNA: TGTGCCAGCAGCTCAGGACTAGCGGGGTATATTGAGCGGTTCTTC. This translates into CASSSGLAGYIERFF.

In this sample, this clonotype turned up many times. The CDR3 DNA reads TGTGCCAGCAGCTTGACTGGGTCCGTGTCCGAGCAGTACTTC. Its translation is CASSLTGSVSEQYF. This chain connects TRBV11-2 to TRBJ2-7; no reliable D call. CDR3 size: 14 residues. With 3 bases removed from V and 6 bases from J, the gap between germline ends came to 15 bases. CDR1 is SGHAT and CDR2 is FQNNGV in the germline V gene.

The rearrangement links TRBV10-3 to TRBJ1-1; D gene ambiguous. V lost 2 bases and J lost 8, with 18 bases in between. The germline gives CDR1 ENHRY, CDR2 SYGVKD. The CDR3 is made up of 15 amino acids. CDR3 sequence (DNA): TGTGCCATCAGTGAGACACCCAGCGCGCCATACGAAGCTTTCTTT. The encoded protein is CAISETPSAPYEAFF.

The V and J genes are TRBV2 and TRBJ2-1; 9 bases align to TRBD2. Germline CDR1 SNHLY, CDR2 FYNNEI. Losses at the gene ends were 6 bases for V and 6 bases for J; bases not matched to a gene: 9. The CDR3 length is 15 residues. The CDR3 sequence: CASRTAGTSSNEQFF. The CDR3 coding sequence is TGTGCCAGCAGAACCGCCGGGACTAGCTCCAATGAGCAGTTCTTC. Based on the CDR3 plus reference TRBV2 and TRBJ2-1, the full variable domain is EPEVTQTPSHQVTQMGQEVILRCVPISNHLYFYWYRQILGQKVEFLVSFYNNEISEKSEIFDDQFSVERPDGSNFTLKIRSTKLEDSAMYFCASRTAGTSSNEQFFGPGTRLTVL.

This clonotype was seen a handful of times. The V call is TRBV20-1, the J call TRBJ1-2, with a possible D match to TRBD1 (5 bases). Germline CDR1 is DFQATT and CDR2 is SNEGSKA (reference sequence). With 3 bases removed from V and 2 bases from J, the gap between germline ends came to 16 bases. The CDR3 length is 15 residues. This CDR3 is CSARVIGTENYGYTF. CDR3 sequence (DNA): TGCAGTGCTAGGGTGATCGGGACGGAGAACTATGGCTACACCTTC.